This T cell receptor beta chain was recovered during a study of blood T cell repertoires in COVID-19. The ends were cut back, 5 bases at V and 0 bases at J, with 11 bases in the middle. CDR3 length: 16 amino acids. Germline assignment: CDR1 LNHDA and CDR2 SQIVND (reference sequence). As handled by the study authors: Amplified reference gene primers provided the basis for estimating nucleated cell counts. Assay used: immunoSEQ multiplex PCR; TCRdb lists only in-frame clones, some missing. The D gene and trimming were derived from the DNA, and the V and J assignments and clone size from that table. Seen here are about 250,000 clones, around nine tenths observed once, and the top ten hold around 1.5%.

This chain connects TRBV19 to TRBJ2-6; D gene uncertain. The sequencing sample was made of peripheral blood. The receptor was isolated from a woman aged 55-75 years who had recovered from COVID-19. The CDR3 loop is CASSDPGNSGANVLTF. In DNA form, the CDR3 reads TGTGCCAGTAGTGACCCAGGAAACTCTGGGGCCAACGTCCTGACTTTC.